This TCR beta chain is from a study of blood T cells in healthy people across ages. The study's findings and limits: TCR beta diversity, measured per million T cells, fell in a roughly linear way with age.

The donors, aged about 6 to 100, were healthy Caucasians from Russia. Peripheral blood from each donor was collected in a volume of approximately 10 milliliters. As regards this clonotype: Its matching antigen is unknown.

Primers used in a second PCR of about 7 to 12 cycles were a sample-barcoded 5' primer and a J-beta primer mix. In TCRdb, the 5' RACE reads were re-called with MiXCR into one record per CDR3 protein. The table lists over 950,000 distinct CDR3 sequences, around two fifths of them singletons, with about an eighth in the top ten. The TCR originated in a man between 18 and 35 years old in good health. Sequencing was performed on blood.

CDR3 loop: CSARAPSGTGMSYNEQFF. CDR3 DNA: TGCAGTGCTAGAGCCCCTTCCGGGACAGGGATGTCCTACAATGAGCAGTTCTTC. The chain carries TRBV20-1 and TRBJ2-1; 9 nucleotides agree with TRBD1. Germline CDR1 is DFQATT and CDR2 is SNEGSKA (reference sequence). Trimming at V came to 1 base and at J to 1 base, leaving 11 bases not matched to a gene. CDR3 length: 18 residues.